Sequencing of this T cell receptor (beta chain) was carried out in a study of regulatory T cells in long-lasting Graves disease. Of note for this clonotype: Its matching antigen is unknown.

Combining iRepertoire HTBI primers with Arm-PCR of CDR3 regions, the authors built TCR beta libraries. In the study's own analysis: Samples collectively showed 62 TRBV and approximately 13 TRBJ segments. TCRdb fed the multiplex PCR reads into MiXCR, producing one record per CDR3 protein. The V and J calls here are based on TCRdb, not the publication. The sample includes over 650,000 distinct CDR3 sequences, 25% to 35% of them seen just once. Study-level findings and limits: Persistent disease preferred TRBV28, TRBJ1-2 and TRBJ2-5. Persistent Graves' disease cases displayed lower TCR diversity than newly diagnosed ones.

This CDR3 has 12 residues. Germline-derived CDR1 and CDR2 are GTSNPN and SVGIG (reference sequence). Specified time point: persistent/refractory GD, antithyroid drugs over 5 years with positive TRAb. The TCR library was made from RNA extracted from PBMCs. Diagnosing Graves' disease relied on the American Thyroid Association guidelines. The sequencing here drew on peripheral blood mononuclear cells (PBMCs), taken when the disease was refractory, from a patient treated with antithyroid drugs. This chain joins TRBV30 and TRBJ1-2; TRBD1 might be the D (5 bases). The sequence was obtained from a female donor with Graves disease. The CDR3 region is CVQTEANYGYTF. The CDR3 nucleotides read TGTGTCCAGACAGAAGCTAACTATGGCTACACCTTC. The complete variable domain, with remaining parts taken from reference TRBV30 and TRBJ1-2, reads SQTIHQWPATLVQPVGSPLSLECTVEGTSNPNLYWYRQAAGRGLQLLFYSVGIGQISSEVPQNLSASRPQDRQFILSSKKLLLSDSGFYLCVQTEANYGYTFGSGTRLTVV.